A selection of T cell receptor beta chains follows, all from one sample in a study of shared clonotypes between healthy human individuals. Sequencing was performed with immunoSEQ multiplex PCR; in TCRdb, only in-frame clones are kept and a portion is missing. Of fewer than 3 million clones listed, 85% to 95% are singletons. Sequenced material: naive CD4+ T cells from PBMCs. The receptors were sampled from a man aged 18 to 30 in good health. Some clones in this sample may be carry-over from other donors' samples. Each CDR3 is given with its conserved first and last residue. D genes are given only for firm matches. Size tells how often a clone was seen (once, few, many) or the class of an expanded clone, and some rows leave it out.

j_call | d_call | v_call | clone_size | cdr3_nt | cdr3_aa
TRBJ2-2 | NA | TRBV7-2 | NA | TGTGCCAGCAGCCCTGGCGTCCCGGGGACCGGGGAGCTGTTTTTT | CASSPGVPGTGELFF
TRBJ1-2 | NA | TRBV2 | NA | TGTGCCAGCAGTGTAGCGCCGGGGGCATATGGCTACACCTTC | CASSVAPGAYGYTF
TRBJ1-5 | NA | TRBV7-6 | NA | TGTGCCAGCAGCTTAGTATCGGCACCGCCGGGCAATCAGCCCCAGCATTTT | CASSLVSAPPGNQPQHF
TRBJ2-1 | TRBD1 | TRBV11-2 | NA | TGTGCCAGCACTCTGAAGGGGGACAGTCAAAGAGATGAGCAGTTCTTC | CASTLKGDSQRDEQFF
TRBJ2-2 | TRBD2 | TRBV9 | once | TGTGCCAGCAGCACCCCGGGACAGACGACTAGCGGAGTTAACACCGGGGAGCTGTTTTTT | CASSTPGQTTSGVNTGELFF
TRBJ2-2 | NA | TRBV11-2 | NA | TGTGCCAGCAGCACCCGGGCAGGGGAGAGCACCGGGGAGCTGTTTTTT | CASSTRAGESTGELFF
TRBJ2-1 | TRBD2 | TRBV25-1 | NA | TGTGCCAGCCCCGGGCTAGCGGGACCGACGGGCAATGAGCAGTTCTTC | CASPGLAGPTGNEQFF
TRBJ2-7 | TRBD2 | TRBV5-1 | NA | TGCGCCAGCAGCCTAAGGACTAGCGGGATCAGCCCCTACGAGCAGTACTTC | CASSLRTSGISPYEQYF
TRBJ1-5 | NA | TRBV5-6 | NA | TGTGCCAGCACCGAAAATGGGGTGGGCAATCAGCCCCAGCATTTT | CASTENGVGNQPQHF
TRBJ2-7 | TRBD2 | TRBV5-1 | NA | TGCGCCAGCAGCGGACTAGCGGGAGGGAAGGACGAGCAGTACTTC | CASSGLAGGKDEQYF
TRBJ1-2 | NA | TRBV5-4 | NA | TGTGCCAGCAGCGGGCCAAAGGAGAATGGCTACACCTTC | CASSGPKENGYTF
TRBJ1-1 | NA | TRBV28 | few | TGTGCCAGCAGCCCCCGGGTTCCTGAAGCTTTCTTT | CASSPRVPEAFF
TRBJ2-4 | NA | TRBV28 | NA | TGTGCCAGCAGTTCCGGGCACCCTTACAAAAACATTCAGTACTTC | CASSSGHPYKNIQYF
TRBJ2-5 | TRBD1 | TRBV7-9 | NA | TGTGCCAGCAGCTTTCCGGGACAGGGCTTTTGGGGGACCCAGTACTTC | CASSFPGQGFWGTQYF
TRBJ1-2 | NA | TRBV28 | NA | TGTGCCAGCAGTTTCGACGGGGACGCCTTCTATGGCTACACCTTC | CASSFDGDAFYGYTF
TRBJ1-1 | NA | TRBV7-2 | once | TGTGCCAGCAGCTTTTATAGGAGCCAGGACACTGAAGCTTTCTTT | CASSFYRSQDTEAFF
TRBJ2-1 | NA | TRBV4-1 | NA | TGCGCCAGCAGCCAAGGAGGCGGGACAGCCGTACGAGAGCAGTTCTTC | CASSQGGGTAVREQFF
TRBJ1-3 | NA | TRBV7-9 | NA | TGTGCCAGCAGCTTATTACAGGGAACTGGAAACACCATATATTTT | CASSLLQGTGNTIYF
TRBJ1-5 | TRBD1 | TRBV5-1 | NA | TGCGCCAGCAGCTTGGGGACAGGGGGTCAGCCCCAGCATTTT | CASSLGTGGQPQHF
TRBJ2-5 | NA | TRBV7-3 | NA | TGTGCCAGCAGCTTAACGAACGGCCCGGAGACCCAGTACTTC | CASSLTNGPETQYF
TRBJ1-3 | NA | TRBV19 | NA | TGTGCCAGTAGTATGGGCGCCCATTCTGGAAACACCATATATTTT | CASSMGAHSGNTIYF
TRBJ1-1 | NA | TRBV30 | NA | TGTGCCTGGAGTATCGGGAACACTGAAGCTTTCTTT | CAWSIGNTEAFF
TRBJ2-5 | NA | TRBV28 | NA | TGTGCCAGCAGTTTTGGTGGGAGAAGGGAGACCCAGTACTTC | CASSFGGRRETQYF
TRBJ2-2 | NA | TRBV4-1 | NA | TGCGCCAGCAGCCCGGCCGGGACGGCGAACACCGGGGAGCTGTTTTTT | CASSPAGTANTGELFF
TRBJ2-3 | NA | TRBV7-2 | NA | TGTGCCAGCAGCTTTCTAGATACGCAGTATTTT | CASSFLDTQYF
TRBJ2-7 | NA | TRBV10-1 | NA | TGCGCCAGCAGATCCGGGACTTTTAACTACGAGCAGTACTTC | CASRSGTFNYEQYF
TRBJ1-1 | TRBD1 | TRBV25-1 | NA | TGTGCCAGCAGTGAGAGGGGGCGCGCGAACACTGAAGCTTTCTTT | CASSERGRANTEAFF